Below, one T cell receptor (beta chain) is given with its context. V was cut by 7 bases and J by 0 bases, with 13 bases left in between. Germline V gene sequence: CDR1 LGHNT, CDR2 FRNRAP. The CDR3 contains 15 residues. The source of the sample is a study of blood T cell repertoires in COVID-19. On the study more broadly: The origin of the acute and convalescent COVID-19 samples was the United States, Italy and Spain. PBMCs, B-cell-depleted T cells, or T cells provided the cDNA or gDNA that made up the material.

Study processing details: For nucleated cells, counts were estimated from reference gene primer amplification. Clones were read by immunoSEQ multiplex PCR, and TCRdb kept only the in-frame ones, dropping some. D and trimming come from the DNA, and the V and J calls and clone size come from that table. The sample lists fewer than 150,000 clones, around 88% occurring once. The rearrangement links TRBV12-5 to TRBJ2-1; D may be TRBD1 (6 bases). Sequencing used peripheral blood. The origin of this receptor is a woman in her 50s who had recovered from COVID-19. The CDR3 loop reads CASAPGQSSYNEQFF. The CDR3 bases are TGTGCTAGTGCCCCTGGACAGAGCTCCTACAATGAGCAGTTCTTC.